The clone carrying this T cell receptor beta chain showed up many times. CDR3 length: 14 amino acids. With 3 bases removed from V and 0 bases from J, the gap between germline ends came to 5 bases. CDR1 and CDR2 (germline): LNHDA, SQIVND (reference sequence). Any patient presenting with uncontrolled infection, other autoimmune disease, pregnancy or lactation was left out. RNA transcripts yielded amplified TCR beta CDR3 regions. Initially, a first-round RT-PCR of the TCR CDR3 employed the HTBI primer set. In TCRdb, the multiplex PCR reads were re-called with MiXCR into one record per CDR3 protein. Of about 540,000 distinct CDR3 sequences listed, about half were seen once; the top ten hold roughly 8.2%. The data are from a study of T cells in Graves' hyperthyroidism and ophthalmopathy.

The sequenced material came from peripheral blood or thyroid tissue (not recorded which). The TCR was taken from a woman between 18 and 30 years old with Graves' hyperthyroidism. V and J are TRBV19 and TRBJ1-4; D not resolved. In DNA form, the CDR3 reads TGTGCCAGTAGTATCCCTACAACTAATGAAAAACTGTTTTTT. Its protein is CASSIPTTNEKLFF.